The rows below give T cell receptor beta chains drawn from one sample of a study of identical twins. MiXCR, applied by TCRdb to the 5' RACE reads, yields one record per CDR3 protein. The data contain some 1,700,000 distinct CDR3 sequences, about 30% of them singletons. Sequenced sample: cord blood. The receptor set was obtained from a newborn girl in good health. Both conserved end residues are part of each CDR3. Fields, in order: V gene, J gene, CDR3 protein.

v_gene: TRBV5-1; j_gene: TRBJ2-1; CDR3aa: CASSFRTSGVHNEQFF
v_gene: TRBV7-8; j_gene: TRBJ2-1; CDR3aa: CASSLARTSGSNEQFF
v_gene: TRBV12-3/TRBV12-4; j_gene: TRBJ2-5; CDR3aa: CAGRRTLQETQYF
v_gene: TRBV7-2; j_gene: TRBJ2-5; CDR3aa: CASSFQRRETQYF
v_gene: TRBV2; j_gene: TRBJ1-2; CDR3aa: CASSPNGIPSGYGYTF
v_gene: TRBV12-3/TRBV12-4; j_gene: TRBJ2-1; CDR3aa: CASNIGQGGRDEQFF
v_gene: TRBV27; j_gene: TRBJ1-2; CDR3aa: CASSDQGFWGYTF
v_gene: TRBV28; j_gene: TRBJ2-5; CDR3aa: CASRNPRFGEQYF
v_gene: TRBV14; j_gene: TRBJ2-2; CDR3aa: CASSPTGAGELFF
v_gene: TRBV20-1; j_gene: TRBJ2-5; CDR3aa: CSAGGLAGKETQYF
v_gene: TRBV3-1; j_gene: TRBJ2-7; CDR3aa: CASSNTQRTYEQYF
v_gene: TRBV20-1; j_gene: TRBJ2-1; CDR3aa: CSARGSGGLNNEQFF
v_gene: TRBV5-1; j_gene: TRBJ2-3; CDR3aa: CASSLAWTSGVSEQYF